This T cell receptor (beta chain) was sequenced during a study of blood T cell repertoires in COVID-19. At the level of the study: From the United States, Italy and Spain came samples of acute and convalescent COVID-19. PBMCs, B-cell-depleted T cells, or T cells provided the cDNA or gDNA that made up the material.

As handled by the study authors: The authors estimated nucleated cell counts from reference gene primer amplification. Measured with immunoSEQ multiplex PCR; TCRdb has only the in-frame clones, and not every one. The V and J calls and clone size come from that table; D and trimming were worked out from the DNA. The profile covers some 100,000 clones, with 85% appearing a single time and approximately 10% taken by the ten largest. This clone appeared a single time. V lost 8 bases, J lost 7 bases, and 20 bases lay in between. Germline CDR1 KGHSH, CDR2 LQKENI. This CDR3 spans 14 amino acids. This chain connects TRBV18 to TRBJ1-2; D is uncertain. The sequencing sample was made of peripheral blood. The sequence was obtained from a woman aged 70-85 years with active or convalescent COVID-19. CDR3 protein: CASRRSGADPGYTF. Written as DNA, the CDR3 is TGTGCCAGCCGACGTAGCGGAGCGGACCCTGGCTACACCTTC.